This T cell receptor beta chain was sequenced during a study of T cells in Graves' hyperthyroidism and ophthalmopathy. Criteria for exclusion of patients were uncontrolled infection, other autoimmune disease, pregnancy or lactation. In making diagnoses, clinical symptoms, serum thyroxine and TRAb, thyroid ultrasound and orbital computed tomography were all used. This clonotype was counted ten times or more. Its cognate antigen is unknown. The investigators amplified TCR beta CDR3 regions from RNA transcripts. The HTBI primer set drove a first-round RT-PCR of the TCR CDR3. TCRdb reprocessed the multiplex PCR reads via MiXCR and lists one record per CDR3 protein. Of 540,000 or so distinct CDR3 sequences listed, roughly 14% are singletons. Study-wide results and limits: Blood also contained most expanded thyroid clonotypes above 0.001.

With 4 bases clipped from V and 4 bases from J, the junction kept 0 bases outside the gene matches. CDR1 and CDR2 (germline): SEHNR, FQNEAQ (reference sequence). The CDR3 spans 14 residues. What was sequenced was blood. This clonotype originated in a woman in her twenties or thirties with Graves' hyperthyroidism. This chain connects TRBV7-9 to TRBJ2-1; 11 nucleotides agree with TRBD2. The CDR3 sequence: CASSWTSGYNEQFF. In DNA, the CDR3 is TGTGCCAGCAGCTGGACTAGCGGGTACAATGAGCAGTTCTTC.